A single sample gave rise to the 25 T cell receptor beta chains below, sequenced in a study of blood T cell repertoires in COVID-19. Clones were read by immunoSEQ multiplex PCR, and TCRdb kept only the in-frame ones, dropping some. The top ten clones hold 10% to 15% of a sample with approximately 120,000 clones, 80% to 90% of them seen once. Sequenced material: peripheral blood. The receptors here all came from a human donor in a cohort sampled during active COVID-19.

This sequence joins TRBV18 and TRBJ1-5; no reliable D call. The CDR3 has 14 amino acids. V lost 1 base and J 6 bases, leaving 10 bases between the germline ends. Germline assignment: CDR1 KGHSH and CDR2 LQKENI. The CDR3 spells CASSPRRETQPQHF. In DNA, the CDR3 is TGTGCCAGCTCACCACGCCGGGAAACTCAGCCCCAGCATTTT.

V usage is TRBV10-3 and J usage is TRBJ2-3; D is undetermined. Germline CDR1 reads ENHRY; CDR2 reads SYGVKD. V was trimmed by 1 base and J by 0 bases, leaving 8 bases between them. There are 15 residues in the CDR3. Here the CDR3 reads CAISEFTPSTDTQYF. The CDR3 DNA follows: TGTGCCATCAGTGAGTTCACTCCTAGCACAGATACGCAGTATTTT.

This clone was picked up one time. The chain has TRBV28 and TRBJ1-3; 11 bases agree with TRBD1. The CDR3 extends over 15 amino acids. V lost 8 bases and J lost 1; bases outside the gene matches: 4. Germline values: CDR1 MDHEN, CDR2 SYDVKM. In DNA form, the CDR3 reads TGTGCCAGCTTCGGACAGGGGGCGTCTGGAAACACCATATATTTT. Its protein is CASFGQGASGNTIYF.

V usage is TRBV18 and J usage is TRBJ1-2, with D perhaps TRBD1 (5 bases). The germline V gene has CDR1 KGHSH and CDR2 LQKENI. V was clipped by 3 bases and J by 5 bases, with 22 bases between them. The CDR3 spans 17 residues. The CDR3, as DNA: TGTGCCAGCTCACCGCTAATCCCTCGGGGGGACTCGTATGGCTACACCTTC. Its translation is CASSPLIPRGDSYGYTF. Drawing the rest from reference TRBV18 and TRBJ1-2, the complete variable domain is NAGVMQNPRHLVRRRGQEARLRCSPMKGHSHVYWYRQLPEEGLKFMVYLQKENIIDESGMPKERFSAEFPKEGPSILRIQQVVRGDSAAYFCASSPLIPRGDSYGYTFGSGTRLTVV.

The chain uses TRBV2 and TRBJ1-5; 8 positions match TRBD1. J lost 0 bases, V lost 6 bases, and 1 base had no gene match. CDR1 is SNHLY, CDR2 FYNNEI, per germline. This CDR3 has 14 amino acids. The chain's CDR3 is CASRDRDSNQPQHF. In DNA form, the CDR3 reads TGTGCCAGCAGGGACAGGGATAGCAATCAGCCCCAGCATTTT.

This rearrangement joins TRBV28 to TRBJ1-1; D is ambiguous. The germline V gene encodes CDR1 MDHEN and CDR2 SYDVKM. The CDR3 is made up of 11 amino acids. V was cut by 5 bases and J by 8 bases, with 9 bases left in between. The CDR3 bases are TGTGCCAGCAGTCCGCGAAACGAAGCTTTCTTT. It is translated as CASSPRNEAFF.

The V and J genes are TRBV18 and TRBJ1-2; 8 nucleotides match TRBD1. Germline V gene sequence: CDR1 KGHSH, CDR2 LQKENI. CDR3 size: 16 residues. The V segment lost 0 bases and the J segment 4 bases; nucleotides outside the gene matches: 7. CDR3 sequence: CASSPPIWTGRYGYTF. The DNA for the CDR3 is TGTGCCAGCTCACCACCCATTTGGACAGGGCGCTATGGCTACACCTTC.

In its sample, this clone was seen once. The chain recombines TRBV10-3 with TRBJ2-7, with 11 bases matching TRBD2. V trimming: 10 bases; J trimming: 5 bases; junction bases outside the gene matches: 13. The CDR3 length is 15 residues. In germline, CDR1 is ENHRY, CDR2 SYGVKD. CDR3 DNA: TGTGCCACCGGAACTACTAGCGGGGGTGTCGACGAGCAGTACTTC. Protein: CATGTTSGGVDEQYF.

Here the CDR3 DNA reads TGTGCCAGCAGCTCGCACGGTGGTAATTCACCCCTCCACTTT. Its protein product is CASSSHGGNSPLHF. The gene calls are TRBV7-3 and TRBJ1-6; no clear D gene. V was pared by 4 bases and J by 6 bases, with 10 bases between. Germline V gene data show CDR1 as SGHTA and CDR2 as FQGTGA. There are 14 residues in the CDR3.

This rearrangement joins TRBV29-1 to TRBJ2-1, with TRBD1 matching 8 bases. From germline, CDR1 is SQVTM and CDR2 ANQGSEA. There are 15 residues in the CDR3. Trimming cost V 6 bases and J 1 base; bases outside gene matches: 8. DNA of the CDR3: TGCAGCGTCTTGGGACAGGAGACATCCTACAATGAGCAGTTCTTC. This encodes CSVLGQETSYNEQFF.

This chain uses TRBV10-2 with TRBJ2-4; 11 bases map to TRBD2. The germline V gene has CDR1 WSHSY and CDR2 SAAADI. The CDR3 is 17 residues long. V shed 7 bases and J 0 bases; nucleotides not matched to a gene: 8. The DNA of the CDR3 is TGCGCCAGCACACAACCCCTAGCGGGGGGAGCCAAAAACATTCAGTACTTC. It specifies CASTQPLAGGAKNIQYF.

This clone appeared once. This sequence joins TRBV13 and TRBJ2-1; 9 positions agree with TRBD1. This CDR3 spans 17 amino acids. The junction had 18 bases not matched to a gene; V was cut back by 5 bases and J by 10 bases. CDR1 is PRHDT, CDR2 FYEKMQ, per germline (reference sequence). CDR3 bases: TGTGCCAGCAGCCCTCCAAAAGGGACAGGGTCCTTTCGGGAGCAGTTCTTC. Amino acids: CASSPPKGTGSFREQFF.

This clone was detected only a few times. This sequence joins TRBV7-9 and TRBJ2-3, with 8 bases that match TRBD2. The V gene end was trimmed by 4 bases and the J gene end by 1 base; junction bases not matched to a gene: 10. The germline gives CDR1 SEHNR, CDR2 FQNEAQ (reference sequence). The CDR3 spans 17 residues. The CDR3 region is CASSSAGSGVGTDTQYF. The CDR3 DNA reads TGTGCCAGCAGCTCAGCCGGTAGCGGGGTAGGCACAGATACGCAGTATTTT.

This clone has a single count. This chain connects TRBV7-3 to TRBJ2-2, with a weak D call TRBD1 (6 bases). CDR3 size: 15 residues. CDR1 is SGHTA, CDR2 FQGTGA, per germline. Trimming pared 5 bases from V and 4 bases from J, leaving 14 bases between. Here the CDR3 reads CASSQAGAGTGELFF. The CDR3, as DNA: TGTGCCAGCAGCCAGGCAGGGGCCGGCACCGGGGAGCTGTTTTTT. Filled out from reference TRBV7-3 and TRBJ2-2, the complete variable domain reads GAGVSQTPSNKVTEKGKYVELRCDPISGHTALYWYRQSLGQGPEFLIYFQGTGAADDSGLPNDRFFAVRPEGSVSTLKIQRTERGDSAVYLCASSQAGAGTGELFFGEGSRLTVL.

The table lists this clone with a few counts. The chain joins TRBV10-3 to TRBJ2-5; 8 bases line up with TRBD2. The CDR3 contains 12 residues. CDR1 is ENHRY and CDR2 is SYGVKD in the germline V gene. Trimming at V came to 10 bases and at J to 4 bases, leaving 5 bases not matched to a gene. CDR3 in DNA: TGTGCCACCGGGAGGGAAAGAGAGACCCAGTACTTC. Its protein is CATGRERETQYF.

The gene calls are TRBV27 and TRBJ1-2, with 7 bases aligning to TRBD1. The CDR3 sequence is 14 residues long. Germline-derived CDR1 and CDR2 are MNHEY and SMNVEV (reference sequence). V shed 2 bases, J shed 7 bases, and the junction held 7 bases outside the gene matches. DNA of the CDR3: TGTGCCAGCAGTTTACGACAGGGATTCGGTGGCTACACCTTC. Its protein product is CASSLRQGFGGYTF.

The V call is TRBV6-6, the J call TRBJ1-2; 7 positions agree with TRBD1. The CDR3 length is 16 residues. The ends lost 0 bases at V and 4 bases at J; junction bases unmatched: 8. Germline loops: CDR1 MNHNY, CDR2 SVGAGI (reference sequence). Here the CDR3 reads CASSYSVGQAGYGYTF. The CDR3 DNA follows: TGTGCCAGCAGTTACTCGGTTGGACAGGCGGGCTATGGCTACACCTTC.

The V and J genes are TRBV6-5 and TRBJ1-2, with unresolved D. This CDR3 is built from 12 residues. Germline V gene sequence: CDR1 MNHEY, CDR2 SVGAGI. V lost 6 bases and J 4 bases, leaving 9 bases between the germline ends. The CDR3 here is CASRPGFYGYTF. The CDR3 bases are TGTGCCAGCAGGCCAGGATTCTATGGCTACACCTTC.

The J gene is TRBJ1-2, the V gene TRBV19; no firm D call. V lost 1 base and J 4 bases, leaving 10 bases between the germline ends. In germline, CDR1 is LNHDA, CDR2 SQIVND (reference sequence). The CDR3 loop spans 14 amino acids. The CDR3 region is CASSIARRAYGYTF. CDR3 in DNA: TGTGCCAGTAGTATAGCCAGGCGGGCCTATGGCTACACCTTC.

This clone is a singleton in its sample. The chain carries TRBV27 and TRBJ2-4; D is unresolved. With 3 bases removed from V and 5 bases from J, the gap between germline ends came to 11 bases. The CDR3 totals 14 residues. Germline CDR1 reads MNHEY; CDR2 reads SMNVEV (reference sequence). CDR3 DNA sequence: TGTGCCAGCAGTTTGAACCGCGTCCAAAACATTCAGTACTTC. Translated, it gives CASSLNRVQNIQYF.

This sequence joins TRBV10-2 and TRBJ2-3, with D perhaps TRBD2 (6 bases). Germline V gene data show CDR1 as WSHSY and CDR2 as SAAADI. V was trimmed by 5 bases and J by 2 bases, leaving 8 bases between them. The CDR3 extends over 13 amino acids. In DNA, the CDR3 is TGCGCCAGCAGTTCGGGACTCACAGATACGCAGTATTTT. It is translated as CASSSGLTDTQYF.

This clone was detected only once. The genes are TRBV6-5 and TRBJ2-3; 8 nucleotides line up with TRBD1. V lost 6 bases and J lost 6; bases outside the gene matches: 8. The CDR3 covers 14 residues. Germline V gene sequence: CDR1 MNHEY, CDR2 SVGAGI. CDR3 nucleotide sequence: TGTGCCAGCAGACGGGACAGGTTAATGGATACGCAGTATTTT. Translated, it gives CASRRDRLMDTQYF.

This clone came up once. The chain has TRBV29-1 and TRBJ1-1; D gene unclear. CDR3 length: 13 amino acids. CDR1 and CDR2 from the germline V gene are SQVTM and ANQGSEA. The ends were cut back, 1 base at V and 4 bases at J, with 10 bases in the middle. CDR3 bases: TGCAGCGTTGAAGGCAGTGCTTTCACTGAAGCTTTCTTT. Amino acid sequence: CSVEGSAFTEAFF.

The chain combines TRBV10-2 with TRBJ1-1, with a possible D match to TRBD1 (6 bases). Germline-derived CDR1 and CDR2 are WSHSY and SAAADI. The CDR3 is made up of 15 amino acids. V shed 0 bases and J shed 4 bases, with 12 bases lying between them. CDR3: CASSESEGGATEAFF. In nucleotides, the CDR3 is TGCGCCAGCAGTGAGTCGGAAGGGGGGGCCACTGAAGCTTTCTTT.

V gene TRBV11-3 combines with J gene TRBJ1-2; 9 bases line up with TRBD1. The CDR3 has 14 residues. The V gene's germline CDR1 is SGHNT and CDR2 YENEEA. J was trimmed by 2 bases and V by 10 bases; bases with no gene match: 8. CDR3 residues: CAKTTGTGNYGYTF. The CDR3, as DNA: TGTGCCAAAACGACCGGGACAGGGAACTATGGCTACACCTTC.